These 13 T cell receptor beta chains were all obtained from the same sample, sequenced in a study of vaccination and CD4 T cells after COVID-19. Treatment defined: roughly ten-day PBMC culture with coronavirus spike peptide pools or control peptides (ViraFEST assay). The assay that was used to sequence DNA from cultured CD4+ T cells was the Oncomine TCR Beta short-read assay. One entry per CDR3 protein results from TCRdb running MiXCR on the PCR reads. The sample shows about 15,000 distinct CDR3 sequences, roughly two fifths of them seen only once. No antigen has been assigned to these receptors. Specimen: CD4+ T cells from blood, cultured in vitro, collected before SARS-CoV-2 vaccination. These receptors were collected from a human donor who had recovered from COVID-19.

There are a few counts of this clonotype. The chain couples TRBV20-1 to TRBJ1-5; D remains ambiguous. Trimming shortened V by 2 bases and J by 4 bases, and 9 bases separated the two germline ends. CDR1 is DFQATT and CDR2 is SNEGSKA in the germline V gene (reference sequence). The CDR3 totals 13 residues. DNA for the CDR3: TGCAGTGCTAGAAAGGGATTAAATCAGCCCCAGCATTTT. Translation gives CSARKGLNQPQHF.

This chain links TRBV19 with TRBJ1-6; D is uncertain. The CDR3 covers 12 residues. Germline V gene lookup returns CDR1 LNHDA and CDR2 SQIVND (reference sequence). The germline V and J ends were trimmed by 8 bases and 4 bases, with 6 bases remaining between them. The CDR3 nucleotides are TGTGCCAGTTCGGGTTATAATTCACCCCTCCACTTT. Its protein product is CASSGYNSPLHF.

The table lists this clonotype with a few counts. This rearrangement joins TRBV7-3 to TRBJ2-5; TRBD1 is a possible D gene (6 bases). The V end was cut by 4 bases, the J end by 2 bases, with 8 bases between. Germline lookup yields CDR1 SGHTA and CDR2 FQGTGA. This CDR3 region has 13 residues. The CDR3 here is CASSSGQQETQYF. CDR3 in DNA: TGTGCCAGCAGCTCCGGACAGCAAGAGACCCAGTACTTC.

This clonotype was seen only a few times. This chain's CDR3 is CASSLGQGAHNEQFF. DNA for the CDR3: TGTGCCAGCAGCTTAGGCCAGGGGGCGCATAATGAGCAGTTCTTC. This rearrangement joins TRBV7-9 to TRBJ2-1, with 8 bases lining up with TRBD1. CDR3 size: 15 residues. The trim removed 1 base at V and 7 bases at J, leaving 6 bases unmatched. Looked up from germline, CDR1 is SEHNR and CDR2 is FQNEAQ (reference sequence).

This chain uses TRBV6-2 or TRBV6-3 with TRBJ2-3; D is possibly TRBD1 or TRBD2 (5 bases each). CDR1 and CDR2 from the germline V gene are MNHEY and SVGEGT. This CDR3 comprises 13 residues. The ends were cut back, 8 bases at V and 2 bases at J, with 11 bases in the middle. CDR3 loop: CASRPGTTDTQYF. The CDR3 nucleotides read TGTGCCAGCCGCCCGGGGACCACAGATACGCAGTATTTT.

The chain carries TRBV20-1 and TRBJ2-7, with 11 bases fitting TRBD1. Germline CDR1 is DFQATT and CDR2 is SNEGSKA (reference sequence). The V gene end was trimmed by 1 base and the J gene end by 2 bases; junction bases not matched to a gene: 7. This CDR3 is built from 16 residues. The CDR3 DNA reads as TGCAGTGCTAGAGTATTAAAGGACAGGGGGCCCTACGAGCAGTACTTC. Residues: CSARVLKDRGPYEQYF.

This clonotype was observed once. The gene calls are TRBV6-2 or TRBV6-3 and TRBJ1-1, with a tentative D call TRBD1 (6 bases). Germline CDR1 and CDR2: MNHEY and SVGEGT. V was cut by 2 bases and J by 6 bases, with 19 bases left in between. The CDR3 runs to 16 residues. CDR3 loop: CASSYGSLGGPAEAFF. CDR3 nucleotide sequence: TGTGCCAGCAGTTACGGTAGTTTGGGGGGCCCAGCTGAAGCTTTCTTT.

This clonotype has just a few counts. The CDR3 sequence is CASSVGRNYEQYF. Here the CDR3 DNA reads TGTGCCAGCAGTGTGGGCCGGAACTACGAGCAGTACTTC. V usage is TRBV2 and J usage is TRBJ2-7; D unclear. Germline V lookup: CDR1 SNHLY, CDR2 FYNNEI. Trimming took 4 bases from V and 3 from J, leaving 10 bases between them. The CDR3 is made up of 13 amino acids. Based on the CDR3 plus reference TRBV2 and TRBJ2-7, the full variable domain is EPEVTQTPSHQVTQMGQEVILRCVPISNHLYFYWYRQILGQKVEFLVSFYNNEISEKSEIFDDQFSVERPDGSNFTLKIRSTKLEDSAMYFCASSVGRNYEQYFGPGTRLTVT.

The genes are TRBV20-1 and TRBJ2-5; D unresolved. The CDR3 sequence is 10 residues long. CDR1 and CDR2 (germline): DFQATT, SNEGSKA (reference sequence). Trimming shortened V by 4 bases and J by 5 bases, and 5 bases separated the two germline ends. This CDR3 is CSANWETQYF. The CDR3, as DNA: TGCAGTGCTAACTGGGAGACCCAGTACTTC.

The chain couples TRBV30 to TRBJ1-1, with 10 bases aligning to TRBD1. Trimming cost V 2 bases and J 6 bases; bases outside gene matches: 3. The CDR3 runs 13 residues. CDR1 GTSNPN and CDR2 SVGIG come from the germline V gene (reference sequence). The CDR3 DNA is TGTGCCTGGAGTTATGGACAGGGGGCTGAAGCTTTCTTT. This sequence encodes CAWSYGQGAEAFF.

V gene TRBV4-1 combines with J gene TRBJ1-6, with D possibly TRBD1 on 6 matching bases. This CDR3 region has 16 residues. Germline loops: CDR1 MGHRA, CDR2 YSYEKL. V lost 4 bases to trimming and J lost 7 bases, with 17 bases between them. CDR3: CASSLGGWTENSPLHF. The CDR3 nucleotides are TGCGCCAGCAGCCTCGGGGGCTGGACGGAGAATTCACCCCTCCACTTT.

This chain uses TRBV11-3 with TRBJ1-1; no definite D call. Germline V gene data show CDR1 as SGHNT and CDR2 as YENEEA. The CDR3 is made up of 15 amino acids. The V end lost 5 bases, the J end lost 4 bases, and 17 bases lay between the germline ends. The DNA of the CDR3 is TGTGCCAGCAGCCGTAGTCCCTGGGCGCGCACTGAAGCTTTCTTT. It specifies CASSRSPWARTEAFF.

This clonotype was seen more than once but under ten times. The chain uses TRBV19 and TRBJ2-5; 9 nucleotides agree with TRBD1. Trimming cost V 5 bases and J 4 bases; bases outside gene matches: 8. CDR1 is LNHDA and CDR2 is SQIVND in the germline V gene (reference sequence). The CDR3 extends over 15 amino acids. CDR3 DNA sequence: TGTGCCAGTAGTGCGGACAGGGGATCCGGAGAGACCCAGTACTTC. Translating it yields CASSADRGSGETQYF.